What follows describes a single T cell receptor beta chain. Its cognate antigen is unknown. These data belong to a study of cytomegalovirus exposure and HLA in healthy donors. Findings of the study overall: TCR beta chain V- and J-gene trimming was linked, in a later analysis, to a missense variant in DCLRE1C. The authors listed 150 or so TCR beta chains as cytomegalovirus-associated. For most TCR beta V segments, an earlier analysis put the productive rate at about 87% or about 30% of the time.

PCR used 60 Vbeta primers and 13 Jbeta primers. Sequencing was performed with immunoSEQ multiplex PCR; in TCRdb, only in-frame clones are kept and a portion is missing. This table holds some 120,000 clones, about 80% found once. The V and J ends lost 6 bases and 5 bases, in that order; junction bases with no gene match: 4. This CDR3 is 12 amino acids long. CDR1 is SQVTM, CDR2 ANQGSEA, per germline. The chain has TRBV29-1 and TRBJ1-2; 9 bases map to TRBD1. The sequence derives from a human donor in good health. The sequenced sample was PBMCs. CDR3 protein: CSVDRGPYGYTF. The CDR3 DNA reads as TGCAGCGTGGACAGGGGACCTTATGGCTACACCTTC.